This T cell receptor (beta chain) was sequenced for a study of T cells expressing NK-cell markers. Study background: CD3+CD56+NKG2C+, CD3+CD56+NKG2C- and CD3+CD56-NKG2C+ T cells, once sorted, supplied the TCR beta repertoires.

Note on this clonotype: Its antigen is undetermined.

The study, taken as a whole, reports: These clonotypes also led the CD3+CD56-NKG2C+ fraction in a few donors.

Per the germline V gene, CDR1 is MNHNS and CDR2 is SASEGT. The CDR3 runs to 14 residues. TCRdb reanalyzed the 5' RACE reads and collapses them to one entry per CDR3 protein, without DNA. The sample holds approximately 460,000 distinct CDR3 sequences. The chain joins TRBV6-1 to TRBJ2-4; TCRdb's D call of TRBD1 is untestable without DNA. The clonotype was recovered from a woman aged 18 to 69 in good health. The sequenced sample was blood T cells: a sorted CD56 or NKG2C T cell subset, CD4+ or CD8+ T cells, or bulk PBMC T cells (not recorded which). The CDR3 region is CASSPRDRKNIQYF.